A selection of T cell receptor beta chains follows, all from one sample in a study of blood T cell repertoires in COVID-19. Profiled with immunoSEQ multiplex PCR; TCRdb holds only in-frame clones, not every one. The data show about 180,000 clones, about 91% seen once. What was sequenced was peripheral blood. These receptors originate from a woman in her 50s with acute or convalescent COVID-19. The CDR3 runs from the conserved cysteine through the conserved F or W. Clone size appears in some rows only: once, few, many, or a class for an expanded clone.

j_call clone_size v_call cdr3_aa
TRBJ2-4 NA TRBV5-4 CASSLAGVDIQYF
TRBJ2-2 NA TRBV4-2 CASSQDAVNTGELFF
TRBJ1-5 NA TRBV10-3 CAISEKGGNQPQHF
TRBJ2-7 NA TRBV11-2 CASSLDRSQISYEQYF
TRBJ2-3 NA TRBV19 CASSLGLSTDTQYF
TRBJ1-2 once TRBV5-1 CASTIQGRDGYTF
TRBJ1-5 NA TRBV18 CASSPAGLINQPQHF
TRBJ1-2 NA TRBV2 CASSSDRGSLGYTF
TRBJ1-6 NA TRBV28 CASSSRGGSPLHF
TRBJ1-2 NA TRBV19 CASSLTANYGYTF
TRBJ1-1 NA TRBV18 CASSPLARTNTEAFF
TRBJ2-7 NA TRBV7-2 CASGPGERPWEQYF
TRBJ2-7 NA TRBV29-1 CSVGGTENYEQYF
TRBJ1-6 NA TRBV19 CASSIELLNSPLHF
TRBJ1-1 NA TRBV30 CAWSVQGRWNTEAFF
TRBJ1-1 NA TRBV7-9 CASSPMDDRGGFF
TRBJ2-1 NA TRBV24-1 CATSDVSRNEQFF
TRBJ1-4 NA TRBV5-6 CASSRGRVATNEKLFF
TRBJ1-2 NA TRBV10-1 CASSEDSHYGYTF
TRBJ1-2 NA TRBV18 CASSPRSQTGGNYGYTF
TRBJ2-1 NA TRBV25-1 CASSGAHYEQFF
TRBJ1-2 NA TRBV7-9 CASSLEGQQYYGYTF
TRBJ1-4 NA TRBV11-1 CASSSDSATNEKLFF
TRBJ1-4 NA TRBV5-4 CASSSRKGANEKLFF
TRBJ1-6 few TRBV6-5 CASRDSRSPLHF
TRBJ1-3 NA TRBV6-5 CASSRDTGNTIYF
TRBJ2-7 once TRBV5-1 CASKDQSGSYEQYF
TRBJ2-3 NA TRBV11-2 CASSSRLSSGSTDTQYF
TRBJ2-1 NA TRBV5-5 CASSLGTGVVNEQFF
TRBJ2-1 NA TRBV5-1 CASSLLPLASGNEQFF
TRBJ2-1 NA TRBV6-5 CASSSETGELNEQFF
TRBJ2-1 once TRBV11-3 CASSLEQGGLDEQFF
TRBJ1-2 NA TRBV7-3 CASSFGQRGRYGYTF
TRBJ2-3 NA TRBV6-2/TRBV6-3 CASSPRLAGDTQYF
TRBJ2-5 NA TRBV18 CASSLLFVAEETQYF
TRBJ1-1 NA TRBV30 CAFSRSRRGRGGEAFF
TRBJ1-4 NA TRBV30 CAWSVDAGHSKKLFF
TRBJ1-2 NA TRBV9 CASRRDRDPYGYTF
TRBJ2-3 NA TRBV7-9 CASSPQGASTDTQYF
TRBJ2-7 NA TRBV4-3 CASSQDEAASWQYF
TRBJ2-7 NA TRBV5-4 CASSQKGTGGIDEQYF
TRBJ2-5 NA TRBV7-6 CASSLEGNRGPQETQYF
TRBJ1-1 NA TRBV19 CASSILEGSWGTEAFF
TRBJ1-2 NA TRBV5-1 CASSPKQTGTYGYTF
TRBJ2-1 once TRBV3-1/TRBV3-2 CASSLRNLAGEQFF
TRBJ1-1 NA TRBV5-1 CASSLGQGFWNTEAFF
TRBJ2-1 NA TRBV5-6 CASSPTRNNEQFF
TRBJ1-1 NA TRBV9 CASSVSDRVHTEAFF
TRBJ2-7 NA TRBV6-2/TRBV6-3 CASSRDRAPIAYEQYF
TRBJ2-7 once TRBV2 CASSEVGTSGPEQYF
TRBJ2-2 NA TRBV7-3 CASSLRAGELFF
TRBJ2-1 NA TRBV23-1 CASSQSAGPSGYNEQFF